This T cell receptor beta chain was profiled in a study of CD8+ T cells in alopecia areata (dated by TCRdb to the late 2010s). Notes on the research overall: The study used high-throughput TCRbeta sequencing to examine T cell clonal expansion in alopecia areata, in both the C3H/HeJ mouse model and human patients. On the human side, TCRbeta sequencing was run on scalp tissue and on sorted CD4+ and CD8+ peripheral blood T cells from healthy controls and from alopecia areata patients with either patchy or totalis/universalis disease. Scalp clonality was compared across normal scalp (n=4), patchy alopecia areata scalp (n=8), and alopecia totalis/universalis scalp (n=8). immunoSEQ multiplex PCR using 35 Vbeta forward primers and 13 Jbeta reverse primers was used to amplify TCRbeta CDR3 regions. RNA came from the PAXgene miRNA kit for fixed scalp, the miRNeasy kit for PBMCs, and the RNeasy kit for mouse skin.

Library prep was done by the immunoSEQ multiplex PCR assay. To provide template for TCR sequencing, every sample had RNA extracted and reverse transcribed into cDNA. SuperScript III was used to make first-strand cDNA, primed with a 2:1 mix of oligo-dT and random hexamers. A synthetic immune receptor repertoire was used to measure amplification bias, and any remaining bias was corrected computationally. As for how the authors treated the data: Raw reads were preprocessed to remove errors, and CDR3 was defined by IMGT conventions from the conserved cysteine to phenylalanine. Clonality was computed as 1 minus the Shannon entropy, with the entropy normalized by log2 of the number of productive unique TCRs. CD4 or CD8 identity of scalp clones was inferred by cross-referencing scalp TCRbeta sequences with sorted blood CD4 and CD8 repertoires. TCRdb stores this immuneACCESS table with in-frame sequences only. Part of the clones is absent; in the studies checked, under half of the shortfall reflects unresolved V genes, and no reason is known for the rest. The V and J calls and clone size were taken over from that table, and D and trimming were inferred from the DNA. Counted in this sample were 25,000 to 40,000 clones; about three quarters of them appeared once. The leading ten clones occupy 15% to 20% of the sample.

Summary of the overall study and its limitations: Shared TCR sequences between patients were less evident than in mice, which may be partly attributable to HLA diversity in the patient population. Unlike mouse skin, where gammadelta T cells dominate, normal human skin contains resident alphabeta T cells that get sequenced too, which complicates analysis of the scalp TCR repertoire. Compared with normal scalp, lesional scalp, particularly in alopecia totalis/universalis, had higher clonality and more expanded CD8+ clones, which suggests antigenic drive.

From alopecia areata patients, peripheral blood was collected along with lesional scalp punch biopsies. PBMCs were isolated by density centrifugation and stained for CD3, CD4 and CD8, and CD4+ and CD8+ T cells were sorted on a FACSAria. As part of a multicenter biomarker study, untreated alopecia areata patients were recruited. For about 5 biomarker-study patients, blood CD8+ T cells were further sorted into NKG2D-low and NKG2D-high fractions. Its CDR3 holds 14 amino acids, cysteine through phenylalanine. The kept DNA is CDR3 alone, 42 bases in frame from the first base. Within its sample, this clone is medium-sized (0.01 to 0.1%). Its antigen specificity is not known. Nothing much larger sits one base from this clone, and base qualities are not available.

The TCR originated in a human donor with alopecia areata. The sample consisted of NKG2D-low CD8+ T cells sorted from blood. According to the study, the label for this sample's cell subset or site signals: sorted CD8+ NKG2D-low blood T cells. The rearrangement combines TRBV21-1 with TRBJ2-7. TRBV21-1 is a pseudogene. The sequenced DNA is TGTGCCAGCAGCGCCGGGACGGACTCCTACGAGCAGTACTTC. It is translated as CASSAGTDSYEQYF.